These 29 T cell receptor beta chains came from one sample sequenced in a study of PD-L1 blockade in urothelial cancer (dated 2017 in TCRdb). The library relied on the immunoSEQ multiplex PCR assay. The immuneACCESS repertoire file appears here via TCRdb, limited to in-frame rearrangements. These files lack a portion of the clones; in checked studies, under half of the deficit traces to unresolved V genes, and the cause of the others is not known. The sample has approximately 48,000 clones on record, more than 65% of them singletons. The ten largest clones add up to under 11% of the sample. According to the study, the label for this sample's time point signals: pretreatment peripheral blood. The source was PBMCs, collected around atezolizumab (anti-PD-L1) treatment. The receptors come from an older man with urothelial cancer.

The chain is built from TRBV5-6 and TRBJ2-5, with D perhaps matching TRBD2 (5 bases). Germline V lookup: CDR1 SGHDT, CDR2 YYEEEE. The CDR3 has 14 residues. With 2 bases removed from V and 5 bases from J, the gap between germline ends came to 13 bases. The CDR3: CASSLIIAWETQYF. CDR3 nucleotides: TGTGCCAGCAGCTTAATAATAGCGTGGGAGACCCAGTACTTC.

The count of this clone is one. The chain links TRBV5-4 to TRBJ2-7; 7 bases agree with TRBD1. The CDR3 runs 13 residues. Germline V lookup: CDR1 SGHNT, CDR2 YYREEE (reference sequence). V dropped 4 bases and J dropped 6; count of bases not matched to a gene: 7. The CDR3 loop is CASSLTGVAEQYF. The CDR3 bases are TGTGCCAGCAGCCTCACAGGGGTAGCCGAGCAGTACTTC. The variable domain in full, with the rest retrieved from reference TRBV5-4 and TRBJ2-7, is ETGVTQSPTHLIKTRGQQVTLRCSSQSGHNTVSWYQQALGQGPQFIFQYYREEENGRGNFPPRFSGLQFPNYSSELNVNALELDDSALYLCASSLTGVAEQYFGPGTRLTVT.

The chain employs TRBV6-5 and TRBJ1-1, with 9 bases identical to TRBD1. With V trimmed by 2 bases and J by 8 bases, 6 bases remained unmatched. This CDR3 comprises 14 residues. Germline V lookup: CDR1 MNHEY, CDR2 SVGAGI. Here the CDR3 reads CASSYADRGVEAFF. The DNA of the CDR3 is TGTGCCAGCAGTTACGCCGACAGGGGGGTGGAAGCTTTCTTT.

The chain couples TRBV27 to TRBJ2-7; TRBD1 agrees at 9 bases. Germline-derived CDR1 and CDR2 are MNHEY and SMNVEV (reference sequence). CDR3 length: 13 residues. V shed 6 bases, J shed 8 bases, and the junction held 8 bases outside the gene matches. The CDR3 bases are TGTGCCAGCAGCTCGGACAGGGGTGAGAAGCAGTACTTC. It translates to CASSSDRGEKQYF.

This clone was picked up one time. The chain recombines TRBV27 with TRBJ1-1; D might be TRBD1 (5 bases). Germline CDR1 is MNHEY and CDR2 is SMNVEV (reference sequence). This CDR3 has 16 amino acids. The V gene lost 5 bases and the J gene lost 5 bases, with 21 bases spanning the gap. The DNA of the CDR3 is TGTGCCAGCAGTCCGTTTCCGAGGCCCAGGGTTACTGAAGCTTTCTTT. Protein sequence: CASSPFPRPRVTEAFF.

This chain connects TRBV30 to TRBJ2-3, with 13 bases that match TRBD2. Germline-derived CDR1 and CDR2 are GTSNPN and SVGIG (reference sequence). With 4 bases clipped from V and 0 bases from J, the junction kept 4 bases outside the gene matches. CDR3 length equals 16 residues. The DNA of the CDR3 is TGTGCCTGGAAACCACTAGCGGGAGGGAGCACAGATACGCAGTATTTT. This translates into CAWKPLAGGSTDTQYF.

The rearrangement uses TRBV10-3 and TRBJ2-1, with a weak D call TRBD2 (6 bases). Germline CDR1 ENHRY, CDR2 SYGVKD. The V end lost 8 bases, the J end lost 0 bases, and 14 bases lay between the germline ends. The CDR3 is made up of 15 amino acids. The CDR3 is CAIQSRGSSYNEQFF. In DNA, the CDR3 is TGTGCCATCCAGAGCCGGGGGAGCTCCTACAATGAGCAGTTCTTC.

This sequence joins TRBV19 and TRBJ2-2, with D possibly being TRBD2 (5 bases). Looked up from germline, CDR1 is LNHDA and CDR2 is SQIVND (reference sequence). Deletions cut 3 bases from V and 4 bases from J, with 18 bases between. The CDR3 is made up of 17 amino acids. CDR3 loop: CASSIWLGGGGTGELFF. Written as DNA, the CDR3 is TGTGCCAGTAGTATTTGGCTAGGAGGAGGTGGCACCGGGGAGCTGTTTTTT.

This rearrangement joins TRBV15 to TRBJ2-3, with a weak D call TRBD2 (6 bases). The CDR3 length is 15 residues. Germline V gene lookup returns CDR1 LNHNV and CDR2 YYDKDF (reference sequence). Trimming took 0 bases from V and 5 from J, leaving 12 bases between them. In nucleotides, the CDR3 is TGTGCCACCAGCAGAGATAGGGACTTCAGAGATACGCAGTATTTT. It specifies CATSRDRDFRDTQYF. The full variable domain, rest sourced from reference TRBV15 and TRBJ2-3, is DAMVIQNPRYQVTQFGKPVTLSCSQTLNHNVMYWYQQKSSQAPKLLFHYYDKDFNNEADTPDNFQSRRPNTSFCFLDIRSPGLGDTAMYLCATSRDRDFRDTQYFGPGTRLTVL.

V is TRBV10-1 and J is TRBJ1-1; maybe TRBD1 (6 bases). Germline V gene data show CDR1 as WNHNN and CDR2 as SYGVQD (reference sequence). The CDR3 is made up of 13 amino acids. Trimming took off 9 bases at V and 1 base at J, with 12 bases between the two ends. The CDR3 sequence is CASRQETNTEAFF. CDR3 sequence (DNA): TGCGCCAGTAGACAGGAGACGAACACTGAAGCTTTCTTT.

The CDR3 reads CASSSPNSPYNEQFF. In DNA, the CDR3 is TGTGCCAGCAGTAGTCCTAACTCACCCTACAATGAGCAGTTCTTC. The chain is built from TRBV6-5 and TRBJ2-1; D unclear. CDR3 length: 15 amino acids. Germline CDR1 MNHEY, CDR2 SVGAGI. Trimming shortened V by 5 bases and J by 2 bases, and 13 bases separated the two germline ends.

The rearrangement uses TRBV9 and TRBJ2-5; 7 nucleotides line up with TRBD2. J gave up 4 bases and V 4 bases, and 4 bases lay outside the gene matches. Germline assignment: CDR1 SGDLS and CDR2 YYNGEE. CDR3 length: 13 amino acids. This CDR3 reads CASSLGLGETQYF. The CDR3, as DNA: TGTGCCAGCAGCCTCGGACTAGGAGAGACCCAGTACTTC.

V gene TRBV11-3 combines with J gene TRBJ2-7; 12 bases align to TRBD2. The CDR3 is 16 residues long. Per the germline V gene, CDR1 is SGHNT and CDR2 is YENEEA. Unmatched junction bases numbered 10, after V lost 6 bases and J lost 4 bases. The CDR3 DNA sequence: TGTGCCAGCAGACCACGGCTAGCGGGAGGGATATACGAGCAGTACTTC. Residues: CASRPRLAGGIYEQYF.

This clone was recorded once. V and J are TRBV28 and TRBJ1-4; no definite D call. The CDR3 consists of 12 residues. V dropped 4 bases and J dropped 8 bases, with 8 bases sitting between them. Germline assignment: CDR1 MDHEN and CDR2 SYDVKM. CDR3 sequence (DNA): TGTGCCAGCAGTTCGACACCGGAAAAACTGTTTTTT. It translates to CASSSTPEKLFF. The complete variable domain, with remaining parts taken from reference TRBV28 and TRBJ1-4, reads DVKVTQSSRYLVKRTGEKVFLECVQDMDHENMFWYRQDPGLGLRLIYFSYDVKMKEKGDIPEGYSVSREKKERFSLILESASTNQTSMYLCASSSTPEKLFFGSGTQLSVL.

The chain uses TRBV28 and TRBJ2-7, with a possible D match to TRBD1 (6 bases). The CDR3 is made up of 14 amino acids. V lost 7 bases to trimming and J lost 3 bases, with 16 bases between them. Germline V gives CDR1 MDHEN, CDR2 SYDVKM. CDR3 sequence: CASTNLDRLYEQYF. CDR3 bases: TGTGCCAGCACCAATCTTGACAGGCTCTACGAGCAGTACTTC.

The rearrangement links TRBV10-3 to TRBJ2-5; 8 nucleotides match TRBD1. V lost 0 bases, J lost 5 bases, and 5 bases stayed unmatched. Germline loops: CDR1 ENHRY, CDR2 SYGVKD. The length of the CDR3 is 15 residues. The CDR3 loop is CAISESAGGEETQYF. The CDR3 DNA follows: TGTGCCATCAGTGAGTCCGCAGGGGGCGAGGAGACCCAGTACTTC.

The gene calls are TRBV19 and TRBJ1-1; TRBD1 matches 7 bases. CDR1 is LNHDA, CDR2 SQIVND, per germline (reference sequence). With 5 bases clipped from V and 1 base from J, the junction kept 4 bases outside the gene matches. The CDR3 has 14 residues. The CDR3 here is CASSGRTGNTEAFF. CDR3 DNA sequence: TGTGCCAGTAGTGGACGGACAGGGAACACTGAAGCTTTCTTT.

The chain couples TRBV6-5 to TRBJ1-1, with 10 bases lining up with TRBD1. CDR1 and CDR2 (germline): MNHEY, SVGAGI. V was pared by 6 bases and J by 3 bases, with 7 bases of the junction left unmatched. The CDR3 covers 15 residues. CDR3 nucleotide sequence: TGTGCCAGCAGCCCTGGGACAGGGGACTACACTGAAGCTTTCTTT. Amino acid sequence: CASSPGTGDYTEAFF.

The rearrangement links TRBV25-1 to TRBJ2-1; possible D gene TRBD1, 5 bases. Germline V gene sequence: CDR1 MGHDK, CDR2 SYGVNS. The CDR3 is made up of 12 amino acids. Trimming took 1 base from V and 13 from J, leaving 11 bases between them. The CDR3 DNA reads TGTGCCAGCAGTGAATGGCAGGGTATACAGTTCTTC. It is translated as CASSEWQGIQFF. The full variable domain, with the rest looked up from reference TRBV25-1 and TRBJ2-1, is EADIYQTPRYLVIGTGKKITLECSQTMGHDKMYWYQQDPGMELHLIHYSYGVNSTEKGDLSSESTVSRIRTEHFPLTLESARPSHTSQYLCASSEWQGIQFFGPGTRLTVL.

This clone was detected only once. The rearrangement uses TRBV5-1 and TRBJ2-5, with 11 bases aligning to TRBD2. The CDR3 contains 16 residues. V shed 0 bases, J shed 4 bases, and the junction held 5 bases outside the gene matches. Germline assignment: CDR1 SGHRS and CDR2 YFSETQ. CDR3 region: CASSLDVLAGAETQYF. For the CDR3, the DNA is TGCGCCAGCAGCTTGGACGTACTAGCGGGAGCAGAGACCCAGTACTTC.

CDR3: CASSPLPSGRASDTQYF. CDR3 bases: TGTGCCAGCAGCCCCCTCCCTAGCGGGAGGGCCTCAGATACGCAGTATTTT. The chain joins TRBV7-6 to TRBJ2-3; 12 bases agree with TRBD2. The CDR3 totals 17 residues. In germline, CDR1 is SGHVS, CDR2 FNYEAQ. Trimming cost V 5 bases and J 4 bases; bases outside gene matches: 10.

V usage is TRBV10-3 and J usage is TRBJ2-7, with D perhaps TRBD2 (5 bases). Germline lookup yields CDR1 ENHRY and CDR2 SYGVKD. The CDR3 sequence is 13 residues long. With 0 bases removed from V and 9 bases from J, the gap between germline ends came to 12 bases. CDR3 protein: CAISESRDLWQYF. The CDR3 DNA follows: TGTGCCATCAGTGAGTCTCGGGATCTCTGGCAGTACTTC.

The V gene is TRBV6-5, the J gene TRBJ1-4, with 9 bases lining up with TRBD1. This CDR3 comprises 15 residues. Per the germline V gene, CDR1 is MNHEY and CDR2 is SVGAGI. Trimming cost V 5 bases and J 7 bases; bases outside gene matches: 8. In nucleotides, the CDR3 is TGTGCCAGCAGTCTCAGGACAGGGGTTCCTGAAAAACTGTTTTTT. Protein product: CASSLRTGVPEKLFF.

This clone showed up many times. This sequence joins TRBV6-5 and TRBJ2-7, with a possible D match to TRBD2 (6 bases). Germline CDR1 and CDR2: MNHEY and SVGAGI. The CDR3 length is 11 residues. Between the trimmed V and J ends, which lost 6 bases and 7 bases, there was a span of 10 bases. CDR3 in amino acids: CASSHLAEQYF. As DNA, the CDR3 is TGTGCCAGCAGCCACCTAGCGGAGCAGTACTTC.

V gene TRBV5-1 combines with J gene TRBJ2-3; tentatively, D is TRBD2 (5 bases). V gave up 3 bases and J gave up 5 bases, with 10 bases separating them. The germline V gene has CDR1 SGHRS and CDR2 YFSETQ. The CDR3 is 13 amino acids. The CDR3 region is CASSSGFIDTQYF. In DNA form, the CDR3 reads TGCGCCAGCAGCTCGGGGTTCATAGATACGCAGTATTTT.

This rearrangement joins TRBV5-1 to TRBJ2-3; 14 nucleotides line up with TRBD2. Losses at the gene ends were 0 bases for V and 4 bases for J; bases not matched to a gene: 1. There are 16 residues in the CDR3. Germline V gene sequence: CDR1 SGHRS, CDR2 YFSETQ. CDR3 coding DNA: TGCGCCAGCAGCTTGGGACTAGCGGGAGGGCCAGATACGCAGTATTTT. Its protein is CASSLGLAGGPDTQYF.

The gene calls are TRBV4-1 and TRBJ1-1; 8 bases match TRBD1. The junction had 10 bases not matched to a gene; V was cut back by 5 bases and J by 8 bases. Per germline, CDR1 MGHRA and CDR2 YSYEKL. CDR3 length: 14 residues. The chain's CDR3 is CASSTLQGDTEAFF. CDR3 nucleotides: TGCGCCAGCAGCACCCTACAGGGGGATACCGAAGCTTTCTTT.

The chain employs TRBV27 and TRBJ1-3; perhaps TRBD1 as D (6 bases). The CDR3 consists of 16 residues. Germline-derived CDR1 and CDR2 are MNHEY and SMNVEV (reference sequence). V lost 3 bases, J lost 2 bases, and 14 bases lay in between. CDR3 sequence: CASSLDRPKPGNTIYF. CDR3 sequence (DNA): TGTGCCAGCAGTTTGGACAGACCCAAGCCTGGAAACACCATATATTTT.

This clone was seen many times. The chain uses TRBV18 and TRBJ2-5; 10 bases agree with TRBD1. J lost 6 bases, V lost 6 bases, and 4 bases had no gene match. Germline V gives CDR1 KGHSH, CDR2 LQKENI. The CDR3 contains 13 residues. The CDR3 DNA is TGTGCCAGCTCTGGACAGGGGGTTAAGACCCAGTACTTC. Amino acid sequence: CASSGQGVKTQYF.